This is a list of T cell receptor beta chains from one sample in a study of blood T cell repertoires in COVID-19. Assay: immunoSEQ multiplex PCR; the TCRdb copy retains only in-frame clones and omits some. The profile shows about 180,000 clones, 70% to 85% of them singletons. Sequencing used PBMCs or T cells enriched from blood (not recorded which). Receptors originate from a woman aged 45-60 years who had recovered from COVID-19. CDR3s include the opening cysteine and the closing phenylalanine or tryptophan. The order of the fields is J gene, D gene, V gene, clone size, CDR3 protein, CDR3 DNA. The D gene is left open where the match is weak. Clone sizes are given selectively: once, few, many, or a class where the clone is expanded.

>TRBJ2-7|-|TRBV29-1|-
CSVVRDMTFEQYF
TGCAGCGTTGTTCGGGACATGACTTTCGAGCAGTACTTC
>TRBJ1-4|-|TRBV27|-
CASSSRGTNEKLFF
TGTGCCAGCTCCTCAAGGGGAACAAATGAAAAACTGTTTTTT
>TRBJ1-1|-|TRBV9|-
CASSALTGSNTEAFF
TGTGCCAGCAGCGCTTTGACAGGCTCGAACACTGAAGCTTTCTTT
>TRBJ2-5|-|TRBV5-1|-
CASSVLTGSRETQYF
TGCGCCAGCAGCGTCCTAACAGGGTCGCGGGAGACCCAGTACTTC
>TRBJ2-5|-|TRBV3-1/TRBV3-2|-
CASSHGAVQETQYF
TGTGCCAGCAGCCATGGGGCGGTTCAAGAGACCCAGTACTTC
>TRBJ1-1|-|TRBV18|-
CASSPPVYGQGGEAFF
TGTGCCAGCTCACCACCGGTTTACGGCCAGGGCGGTGAAGCTTTCTTT
>TRBJ2-1|TRBD2|TRBV28|-
CASKKTSGRDYNEQFF
TGTGCCAGCAAAAAGACTAGCGGGAGGGACTACAATGAGCAGTTCTTC
>TRBJ1-2|-|TRBV28|-
CASSLTMTANYGYTF
TGTGCCAGCAGTTTAACCATGACAGCAAACTATGGCTACACCTTC
>TRBJ2-7|TRBD2|TRBV18|-
CASSQGLAGLGEQYF
TGTGCCAGCTCGCAAGGACTAGCGGGCCTCGGTGAGCAGTACTTC
>TRBJ2-3|-|TRBV7-9|-
CASSLGGTTSTDTQYF
TGTGCCAGCAGCTTAGGCGGCACTACTAGCACAGATACGCAGTATTTT
>TRBJ2-1|TRBD2|TRBV11-1|-
CASSFGLADNEQFF
TGTGCCAGCAGCTTCGGACTAGCGGACAATGAGCAGTTCTTC
>TRBJ2-7|TRBD2|TRBV3-1/TRBV3-2|-
CASSQGGLAGGPLYEQYF
TGTGCCAGCAGCCAAGGGGGACTAGCGGGAGGGCCCCTTTACGAGCAGTACTTC
>TRBJ1-4|-|TRBV15|-
CATSREGRLSNEKLFF
TGTGCCACCAGCAGAGAGGGGCGGCTTAGTAATGAAAAACTGTTTTTT
>TRBJ2-6|TRBD2|TRBV19|-
CASRLAGLSGANVLTF
TGTGCCAGCAGACTAGCGGGGCTCTCTGGGGCCAACGTCCTGACTTTC
>TRBJ2-3|TRBD2|TRBV7-9|-
CASEPHGWLAANTQYF
TGTGCCAGCGAACCACACGGCTGGCTAGCGGCCAATACGCAGTATTTT
>TRBJ1-2|-|TRBV18|-
CASSPSGSGFYGYTF
TGTGCCAGCTCACCCTCAGGGAGCGGGTTCTATGGCTACACCTTC
>TRBJ1-3|TRBD1|TRBV7-8|few
CASSLAKRTGQGNTIYF
TGTGCCAGCAGCTTAGCGAAAAGGACAGGGCAGGGAAACACCATATATTTT
>TRBJ2-7|TRBD1|TRBV5-6|-
CASSLDLDRGSGAGYEQYF
TGTGCCAGCAGCTTGGATTTGGACAGGGGGTCGGGAGCGGGCTACGAGCAGTACTTC
>TRBJ1-5|TRBD1|TRBV19|-
CASSRQGNQPQHF
TGTGCCAGTAGTCGACAGGGGAATCAGCCCCAGCATTTT
>TRBJ1-3|-|TRBV6-2/TRBV6-3|-
CASSFLSSGNTIYF
TGTGCCAGCAGTTTTCTGAGCTCTGGAAACACCATATATTTT
>TRBJ2-2|TRBD2|TRBV18|-
CASSPPQLAGGNTGELFF
TGTGCCAGCTCACCACCTCAACTAGCGGGAGGCAACACCGGGGAGCTGTTTTTT
>TRBJ1-4|-|TRBV9|-
CASSKAGSLSNEKLFF
TGTGCCAGCAGTAAGGCCGGGTCTCTTTCTAATGAAAAACTGTTTTTT
>TRBJ2-4|-|TRBV27|-
CASSLSLAKNIQYF
TGTGCCAGCAGTTTGAGCCTAGCCAAAAACATTCAGTACTTC
>TRBJ2-7|-|TRBV27|once
CASSLAGASYEQYF
TGTGCCAGCAGTTTGGCAGGGGCTAGTTACGAGCAGTACTTC
>TRBJ2-1|-|TRBV20-1|-
CSASPPGFDEQFF
TGCAGTGCTAGTCCACCCGGGTTCGATGAGCAGTTCTTC
>TRBJ1-4|-|TRBV6-5|-
CASRRGGSNEKLFF
TGTGCCAGCAGACGCGGGGGATCTAATGAAAAACTGTTTTTT
>TRBJ1-2|-|TRBV29-1|-
CSVVLSGGAGYTF
TGCAGCGTTGTTTTATCGGGGGGCGCCGGCTACACCTTC
>TRBJ1-5|-|TRBV20-1|-
CSASRAGGGNQPQHF
TGCAGTGCTAGTAGGGCGGGAGGAGGGAATCAGCCCCAGCATTTT
>TRBJ2-2|TRBD1|TRBV9|-
CASSARTGGPSGELFF
TGTGCCAGCAGCGCCCGGACAGGGGGTCCTTCCGGGGAGCTGTTTTTT
>TRBJ2-7|-|TRBV11-2|-
CASRPTIAEQYF
TGTGCCAGCAGACCAACCATAGCCGAGCAGTACTTC
>TRBJ2-3|-|TRBV5-4|-
CASRPAGGTDTQYF
TGTGCCAGCAGGCCGGCAGGGGGCACAGATACGCAGTATTTT
>TRBJ2-3|TRBD2|TRBV7-3|-
CASSLIAGGADTQYF
TGTGCCAGCAGCTTAATAGCGGGAGGCGCAGATACGCAGTATTTT
>TRBJ1-4|-|TRBV6-5|-
CASSYFEGGGEKLFF
TGTGCCAGCAGTTACTTCGAGGGCGGTGGTGAAAAACTGTTTTTT
>TRBJ1-1|-|TRBV9|-
CASSVEPNFTEAFF
TGTGCCAGCAGCGTAGAACCGAACTTCACTGAAGCTTTCTTT
>TRBJ1-1|-|TRBV19|-
CASIPRDRGTEAFF
TGTGCCAGTATCCCAAGGGATCGAGGGACTGAAGCTTTCTTT
>TRBJ1-4|-|TRBV7-9|-
CASSLGSQGKLFF
TGTGCCAGCAGCTTAGGCAGCCAGGGGAAACTGTTTTTT
>TRBJ2-1|TRBD2|TRBV2|-
CASSETSGRLDEQFF
TGTGCCAGCAGCGAGACTAGCGGGAGGTTGGATGAGCAGTTCTTC
>TRBJ2-5|TRBD1|TRBV5-1|once
CASSFQGAAGETQYF
TGCGCCAGCAGCTTTCAGGGGGCAGCAGGAGAGACCCAGTACTTC
>TRBJ2-3|TRBD2|TRBV7-2|-
CASSPRLAGGRVDTQYF
TGTGCCAGCAGCCCGAGACTAGCGGGAGGGAGGGTGGATACGCAGTATTTT
>TRBJ2-5|TRBD2|TRBV5-1|once
CASRGGPAEETQYF
TGCGCCAGCAGGGGAGGGCCGGCCGAAGAGACCCAGTACTTC
>TRBJ2-2|TRBD2|TRBV7-6|-
CASSRPEREWVNTGELFF
TGTGCCAGCAGCCGCCCAGAGCGGGAGTGGGTGAACACCGGGGAGCTGTTTTTT
>TRBJ2-5|TRBD1|TRBV4-3|-
CASSQEGPHRGIGETQYF
TGCGCCAGCAGCCAAGAGGGCCCCCACAGGGGAATTGGCGAGACCCAGTACTTC
>TRBJ2-2|-|TRBV6-2/TRBV6-3|-
CASSYSRGTGELFF
TGTGCCAGCAGTTACTCCCGGGGAACCGGGGAGCTGTTTTTT
>TRBJ1-1|-|TRBV12-3/TRBV12-4|-
CASSFRQGTFF
TGTGCCAGCAGTTTCAGGCAGGGTACTTTCTTT
>TRBJ2-7|-|TRBV14|few
CASSQVEFSYEQYF
TGTGCCAGCAGCCAAGTAGAATTCTCCTACGAGCAGTACTTC
>TRBJ2-1|-|TRBV6-4|once
CASSDGGGYEQFF
TGTGCCAGCAGTGACGGTGGAGGCTATGAGCAGTTCTTC
>TRBJ1-4|-|TRBV2|-
CASREMGQWSEKLFF
TGTGCCAGCAGGGAGATGGGGCAGTGGTCTGAAAAACTGTTTTTT
>TRBJ1-1|-|TRBV7-9|-
CASSQISGRSNTEAFF
TGTGCCAGCAGCCAGATCTCGGGGAGGTCGAACACTGAAGCTTTCTTT
>TRBJ1-1|TRBD1|TRBV27|-
CASSSPGQGAYTEAFF
TGTGCCAGCAGTTCCCCGGGACAGGGGGCTTACACTGAAGCTTTCTTT
>TRBJ2-7|TRBD2|TRBV20-1|-
CSASGLAGFLYEQYF
TGCAGTGCTAGTGGGCTAGCGGGGTTCCTCTACGAGCAGTACTTC
>TRBJ2-5|TRBD2|TRBV6-4|once
CASAPTPTSGDQETQYF
TGTGCCAGCGCACCCACCCCCACTAGCGGGGACCAAGAGACCCAGTACTTC
>TRBJ2-7|TRBD2|TRBV10-3|few
CAISESSGRAYEQYF
TGTGCCATCAGTGAGTCTAGCGGGAGGGCCTACGAGCAGTACTTC
>TRBJ1-1|-|TRBV6-5|once
CASSQLRGSTEAFF
TGTGCCAGCAGCCAGTTGAGGGGGAGCACTGAAGCTTTCTTT
>TRBJ1-1|TRBD1|TRBV7-3|-
CASSFTGAKAGGTEAFF
TGTGCCAGCAGCTTCACAGGGGCCAAGGCGGGGGGCACTGAAGCTTTCTTT
>TRBJ1-6|-|TRBV30|-
CAWSVQNSPLHF
TGTGCCTGGAGTGTTCAGAATTCACCCCTCCACTTT
>TRBJ2-3|TRBD1|TRBV28|-
CASSWDRRGSTDTQYF
TGTGCCAGCAGTTGGGACAGGCGGGGAAGTACAGATACGCAGTATTTT